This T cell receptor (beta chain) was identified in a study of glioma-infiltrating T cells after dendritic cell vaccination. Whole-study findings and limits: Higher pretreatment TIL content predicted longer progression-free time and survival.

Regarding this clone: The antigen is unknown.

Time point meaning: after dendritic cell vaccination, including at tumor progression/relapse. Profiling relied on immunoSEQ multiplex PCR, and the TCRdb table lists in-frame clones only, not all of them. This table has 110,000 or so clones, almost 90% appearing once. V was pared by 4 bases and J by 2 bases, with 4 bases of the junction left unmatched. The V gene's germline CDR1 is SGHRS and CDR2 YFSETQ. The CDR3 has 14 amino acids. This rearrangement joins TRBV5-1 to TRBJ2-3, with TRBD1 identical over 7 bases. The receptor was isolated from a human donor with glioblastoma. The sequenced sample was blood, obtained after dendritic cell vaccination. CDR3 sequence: CASSPGTDTDTQYF. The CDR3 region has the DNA TGCGCCAGCAGCCCCGGGACAGACACAGATACGCAGTATTTT.